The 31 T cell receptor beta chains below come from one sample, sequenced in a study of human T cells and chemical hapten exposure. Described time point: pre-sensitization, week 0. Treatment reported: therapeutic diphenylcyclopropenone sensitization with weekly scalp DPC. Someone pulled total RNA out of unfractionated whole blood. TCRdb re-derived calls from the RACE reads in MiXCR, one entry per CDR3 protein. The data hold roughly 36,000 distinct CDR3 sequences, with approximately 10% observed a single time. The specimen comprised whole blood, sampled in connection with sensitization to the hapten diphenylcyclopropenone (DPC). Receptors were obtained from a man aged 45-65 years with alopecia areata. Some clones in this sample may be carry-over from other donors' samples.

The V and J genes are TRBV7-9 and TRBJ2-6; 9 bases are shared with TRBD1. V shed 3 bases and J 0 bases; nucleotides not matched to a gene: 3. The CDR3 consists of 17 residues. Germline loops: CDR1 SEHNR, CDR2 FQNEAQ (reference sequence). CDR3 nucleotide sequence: TGTGCCAGCAGCTTGGGACAGGGCCACTCTGGGGCCAACGTCCTGACTTTC. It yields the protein CASSLGQGHSGANVLTF.

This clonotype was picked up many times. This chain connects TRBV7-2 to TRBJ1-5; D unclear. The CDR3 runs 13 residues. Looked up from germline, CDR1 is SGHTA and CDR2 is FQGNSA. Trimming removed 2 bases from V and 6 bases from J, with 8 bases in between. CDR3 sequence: CASSLQRSQPQHF. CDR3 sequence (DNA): TGTGCCAGCAGCTTACAAAGAAGTCAGCCCCAGCATTTT.

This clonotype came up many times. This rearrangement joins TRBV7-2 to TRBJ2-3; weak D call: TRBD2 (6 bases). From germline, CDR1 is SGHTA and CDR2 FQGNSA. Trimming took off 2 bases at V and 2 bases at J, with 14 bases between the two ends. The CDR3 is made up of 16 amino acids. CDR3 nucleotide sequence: TGTGCCAGCAGCTTAATTGCGGGGACTTCCACAGATACGCAGTATTTT. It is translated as CASSLIAGTSTDTQYF.

The CDR3: CASSLGGGSNQETQYF. DNA of the CDR3: TGTGCCAGCAGCTTGGGAGGAGGGTCCAACCAAGAGACCCAGTACTTC. The gene calls are TRBV5-5 and TRBJ2-5, with a tentative D call TRBD2 (6 bases). The CDR3 extends over 16 amino acids. Germline CDR1 reads SGHKS; CDR2 reads YYEKEE (reference sequence). The V and J ends lost 0 bases and 0 bases respectively, with 12 bases between them.

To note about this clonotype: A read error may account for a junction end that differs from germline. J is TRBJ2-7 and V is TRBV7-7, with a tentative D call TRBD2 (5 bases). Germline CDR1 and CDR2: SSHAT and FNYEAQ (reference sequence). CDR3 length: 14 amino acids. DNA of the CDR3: TGTGCTAGCAGCCAGTCACTAGAGGCCTACGAGCAGTACTTC. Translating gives CASSQSLEAYEQYF. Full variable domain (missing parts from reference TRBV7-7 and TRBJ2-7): GAGVSQSPRYKVTKRGQDVTLRCDPISSHATLYWYQQALGQGPEFLTYFNYEAQPDKSGLPSDRFSAERPEGSISTLTIQRTEQRDSAMYRCASSQSLEAYEQYFGPGTRLTVT.

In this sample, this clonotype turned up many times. CDR3 protein: CSAMEGNSVLNEQYF. As DNA, the CDR3 is TGCAGTGCTATGGAGGGAAACTCGGTACTGAACGAGCAGTACTTC. The rearrangement uses TRBV20-1 and TRBJ2-7, with D tentatively TRBD2 (6 bases). V dropped 4 bases and J dropped 5 bases, with 21 bases sitting between them. Germline CDR1 is DFQATT and CDR2 is SNEGSKA (reference sequence). The CDR3 is made up of 15 amino acids.

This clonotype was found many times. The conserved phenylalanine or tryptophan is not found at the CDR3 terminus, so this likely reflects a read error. The CDR3 coding sequence is TGTGCCAGCAGTGGACTAGCGGGGGGAGGGAATGAGCAGTTCTGC. Protein: CASSGLAGGGNEQFC. The rearrangement joins TRBV2 to TRBJ2-1; 13 bases are shared with TRBD2. This CDR3 has 15 residues. The V and J ends lost 4 bases and 7 bases, in that order; junction bases with no gene match: 4. Germline V gene data show CDR1 as SNHLY and CDR2 as FYNNEI.

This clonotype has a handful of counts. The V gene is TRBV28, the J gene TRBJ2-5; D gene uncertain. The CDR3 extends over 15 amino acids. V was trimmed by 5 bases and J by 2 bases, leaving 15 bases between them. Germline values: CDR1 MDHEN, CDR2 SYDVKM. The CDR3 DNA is TGTGCCAGCAGTACCCCAGGATTAAGACAAGAGACCCAGTACTTC. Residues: CASSTPGLRQETQYF. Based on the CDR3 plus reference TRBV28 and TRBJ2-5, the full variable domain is DVKVTQSSRYLVKRTGEKVFLECVQDMDHENMFWYRQDPGLGLRLIYFSYDVKMKEKGDIPEGYSVSREKKERFSLILESASTNQTSMYLCASSTPGLRQETQYFGPGTRLLVL.

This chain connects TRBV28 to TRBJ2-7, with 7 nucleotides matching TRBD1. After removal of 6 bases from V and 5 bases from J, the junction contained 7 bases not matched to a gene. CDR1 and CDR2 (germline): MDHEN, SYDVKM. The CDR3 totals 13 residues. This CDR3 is CASRVRDRDEQYF. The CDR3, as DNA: TGTGCCAGCAGAGTCCGGGACAGAGACGAGCAGTACTTC.

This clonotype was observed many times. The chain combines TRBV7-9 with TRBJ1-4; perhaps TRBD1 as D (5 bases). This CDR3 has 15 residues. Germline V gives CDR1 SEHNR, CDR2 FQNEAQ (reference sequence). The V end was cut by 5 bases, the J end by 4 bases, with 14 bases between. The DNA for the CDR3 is TGTGCCAGCAGCCCACGGGGCAGGCGTAATGAAAAACTGTTTTTT. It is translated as CASSPRGRRNEKLFF.

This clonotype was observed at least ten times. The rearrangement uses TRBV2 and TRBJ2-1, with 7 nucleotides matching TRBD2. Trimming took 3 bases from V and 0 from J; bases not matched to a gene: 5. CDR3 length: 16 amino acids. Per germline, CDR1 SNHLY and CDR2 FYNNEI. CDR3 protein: CASSDLGGSSYNEQFF. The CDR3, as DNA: TGTGCCAGCAGTGATTTGGGAGGGAGCTCCTACAATGAGCAGTTCTTC.

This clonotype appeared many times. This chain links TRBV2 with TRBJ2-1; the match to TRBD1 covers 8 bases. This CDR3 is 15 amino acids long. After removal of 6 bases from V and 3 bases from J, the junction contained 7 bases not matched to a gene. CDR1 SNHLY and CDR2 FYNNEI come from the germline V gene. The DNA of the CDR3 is TGTGCCAGCAGCCCTAGACAGGGGTTCTACAATGAGCAGTTCTTC. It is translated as CASSPRQGFYNEQFF. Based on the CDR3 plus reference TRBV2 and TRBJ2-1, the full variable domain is EPEVTQTPSHQVTQMGQEVILRCVPISNHLYFYWYRQILGQKVEFLVSFYNNEISEKSEIFDDQFSVERPDGSNFTLKIRSTKLEDSAMYFCASSPRQGFYNEQFFGPGTRLTVL.

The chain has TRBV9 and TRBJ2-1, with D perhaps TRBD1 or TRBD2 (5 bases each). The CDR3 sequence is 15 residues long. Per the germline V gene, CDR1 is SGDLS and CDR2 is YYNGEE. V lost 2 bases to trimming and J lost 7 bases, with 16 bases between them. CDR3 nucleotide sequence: TGTGCCAGCAGCGTTTCCGGGACCGCGACGAATGAGCAGTTCTTC. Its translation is CASSVSGTATNEQFF.

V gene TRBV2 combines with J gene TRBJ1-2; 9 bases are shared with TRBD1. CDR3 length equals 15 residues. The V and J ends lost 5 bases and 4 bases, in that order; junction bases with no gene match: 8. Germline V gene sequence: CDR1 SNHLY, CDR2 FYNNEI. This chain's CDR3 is CASSFGTGGSYGYTF. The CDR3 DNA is TGTGCCAGCAGTTTCGGAACAGGGGGCAGCTATGGCTACACCTTC.

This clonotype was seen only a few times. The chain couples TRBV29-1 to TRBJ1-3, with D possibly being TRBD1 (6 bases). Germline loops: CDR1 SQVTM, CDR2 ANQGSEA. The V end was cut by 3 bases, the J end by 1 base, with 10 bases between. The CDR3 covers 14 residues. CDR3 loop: CSVDLGASGNTIYF. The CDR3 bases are TGCAGCGTTGATTTGGGGGCGTCTGGAAACACCATATATTTT. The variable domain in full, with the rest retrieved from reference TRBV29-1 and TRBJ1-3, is SAVISQKPSRDICQRGTSLTIQCQVDSQVTMMFWYRQQPGQSLTLIATANQGSEATYESGFVIDKFPISRPNLTFSTLTVSNMSPEDSSIYLCSVDLGASGNTIYFGEGSWLTVV.

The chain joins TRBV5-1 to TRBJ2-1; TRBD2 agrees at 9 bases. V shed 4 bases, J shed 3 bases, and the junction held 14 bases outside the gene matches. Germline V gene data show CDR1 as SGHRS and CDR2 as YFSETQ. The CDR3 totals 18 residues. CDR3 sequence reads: CASSHPPGASGDYNEQFF. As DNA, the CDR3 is TGCGCCAGCAGCCACCCGCCTGGGGCTAGCGGGGACTACAATGAGCAGTTCTTC.

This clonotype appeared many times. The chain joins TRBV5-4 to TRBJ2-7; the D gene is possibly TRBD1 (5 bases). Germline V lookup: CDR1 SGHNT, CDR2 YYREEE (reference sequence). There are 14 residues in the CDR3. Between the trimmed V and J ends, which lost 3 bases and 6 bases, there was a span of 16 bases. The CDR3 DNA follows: TGTGCCAGCAGCTATCCTAGTGGGGCTCGCGAGCAGTACTTC. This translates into CASSYPSGAREQYF.

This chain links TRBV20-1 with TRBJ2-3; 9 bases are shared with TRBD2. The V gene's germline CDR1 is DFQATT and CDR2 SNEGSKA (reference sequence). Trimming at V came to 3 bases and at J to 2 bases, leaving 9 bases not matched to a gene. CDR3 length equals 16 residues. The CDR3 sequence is CSARNPLAGDTDTQYF. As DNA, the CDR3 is TGCAGTGCTAGGAACCCCTTAGCGGGAGACACAGATACGCAGTATTTT.

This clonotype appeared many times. The CDR3 protein is CATSGGWDRARAFF. CDR3 bases: TGTGCCACCAGTGGGGGATGGGACAGGGCGAGAGCTTTCTTT. The chain carries TRBV24-1 and TRBJ1-1, with 9 bases fitting TRBD1. CDR3 size: 14 residues. Looked up from germline, CDR1 is KGHDR and CDR2 is SFDVKD. V lost 5 bases, J lost 10 bases, and 10 bases stayed unmatched.

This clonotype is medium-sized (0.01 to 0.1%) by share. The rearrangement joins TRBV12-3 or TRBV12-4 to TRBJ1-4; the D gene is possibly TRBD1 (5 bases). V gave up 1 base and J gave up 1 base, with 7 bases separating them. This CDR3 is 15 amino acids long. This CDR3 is CASSLGDETNEKLFF. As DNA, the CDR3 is TGTGCCAGCAGTTTAGGGGACGAAACTAATGAAAAACTGTTTTTT.

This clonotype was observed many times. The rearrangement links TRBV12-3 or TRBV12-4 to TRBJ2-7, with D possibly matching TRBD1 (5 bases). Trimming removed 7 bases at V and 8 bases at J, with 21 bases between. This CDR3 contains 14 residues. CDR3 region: CASTWGRARVQQYF. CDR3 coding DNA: TGTGCCAGCACCTGGGGCAGGGCCAGAGTTCAGCAGTACTTC.

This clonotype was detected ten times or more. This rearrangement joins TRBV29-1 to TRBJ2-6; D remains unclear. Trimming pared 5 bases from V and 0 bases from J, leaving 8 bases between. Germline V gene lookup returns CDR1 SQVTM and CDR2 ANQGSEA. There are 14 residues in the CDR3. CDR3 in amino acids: CSVLNFSGANVLTF. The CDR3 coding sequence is TGCAGCGTTCTTAATTTCTCTGGGGCCAACGTCCTGACTTTC.

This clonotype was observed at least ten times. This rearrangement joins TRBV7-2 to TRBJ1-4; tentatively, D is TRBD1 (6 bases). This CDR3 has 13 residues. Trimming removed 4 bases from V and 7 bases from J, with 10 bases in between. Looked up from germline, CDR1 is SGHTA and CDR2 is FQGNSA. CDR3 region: CASSSGDGEKLFF. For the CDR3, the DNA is TGTGCCAGCAGCTCAGGGGACGGTGAAAAACTGTTTTTT.

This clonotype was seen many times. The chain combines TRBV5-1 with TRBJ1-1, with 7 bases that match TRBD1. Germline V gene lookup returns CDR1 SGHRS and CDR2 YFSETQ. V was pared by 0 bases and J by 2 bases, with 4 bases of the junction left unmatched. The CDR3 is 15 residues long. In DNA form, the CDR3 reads TGCGCCAGCAGCTTGGAGACAGGGAGCAACACTGAAGCTTTCTTT. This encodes CASSLETGSNTEAFF.

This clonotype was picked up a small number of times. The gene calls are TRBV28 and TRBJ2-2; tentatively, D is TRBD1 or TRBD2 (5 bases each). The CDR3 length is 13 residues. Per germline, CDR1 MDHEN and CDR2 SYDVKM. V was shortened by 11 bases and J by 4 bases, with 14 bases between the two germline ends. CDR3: CAGAERSTGELFF. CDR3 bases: TGTGCCGGGGCTGAGCGGTCCACCGGGGAGCTGTTTTTT.

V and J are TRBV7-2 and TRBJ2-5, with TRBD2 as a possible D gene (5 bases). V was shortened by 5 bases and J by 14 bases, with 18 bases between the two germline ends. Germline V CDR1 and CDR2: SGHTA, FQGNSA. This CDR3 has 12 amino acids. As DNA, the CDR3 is TGTGCCAGCAGCCCATTCCGGGAACAAATCTACTTC. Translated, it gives CASSPFREQIYF. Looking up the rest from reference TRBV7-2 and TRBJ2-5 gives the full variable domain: GAGVSQSPSNKVTEKGKDVELRCDPISGHTALYWYRQSLGQGLEFLIYFQGNSAPDKSGLPSDRFSAERTGGSVSTLTIQRTQQEDSAVYLCASSPFREQIYFGPGTRLLVL.

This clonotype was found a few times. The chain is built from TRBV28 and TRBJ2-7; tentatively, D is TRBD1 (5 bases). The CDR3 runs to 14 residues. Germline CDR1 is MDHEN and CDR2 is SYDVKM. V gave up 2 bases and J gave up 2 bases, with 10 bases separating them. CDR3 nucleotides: TGTGCCAGCAGTTTACCCCCAGGGACCTACGAGCAGTACTTC. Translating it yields CASSLPPGTYEQYF.

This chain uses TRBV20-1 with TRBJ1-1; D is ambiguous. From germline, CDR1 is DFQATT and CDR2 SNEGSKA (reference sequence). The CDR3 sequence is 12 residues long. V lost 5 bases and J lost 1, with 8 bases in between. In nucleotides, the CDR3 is TGCAGTGCTCCACGGGAGAACACTGAAGCTTTCTTT. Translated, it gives CSAPRENTEAFF.

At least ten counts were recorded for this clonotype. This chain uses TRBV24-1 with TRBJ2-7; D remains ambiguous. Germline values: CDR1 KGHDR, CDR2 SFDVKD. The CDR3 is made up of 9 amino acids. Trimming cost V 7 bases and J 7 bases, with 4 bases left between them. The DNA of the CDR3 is TGTGCCACCAGATGGGAGCAGTACTTC. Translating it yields CATRWEQYF.

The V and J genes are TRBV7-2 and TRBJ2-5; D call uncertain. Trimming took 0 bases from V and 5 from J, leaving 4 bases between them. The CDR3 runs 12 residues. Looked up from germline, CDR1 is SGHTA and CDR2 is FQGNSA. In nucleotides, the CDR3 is TGTGCCAGCAGCTTAGCGATGGAGACCCAGTACTTC. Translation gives CASSLAMETQYF.

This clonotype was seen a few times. The CDR3 region is CSVEPRPTGANYGYTF. The CDR3 DNA follows: TGCAGCGTTGAACCTCGCCCGACAGGGGCTAACTATGGCTACACCTTC. J is TRBJ1-2 and V is TRBV29-1; 8 nucleotides line up with TRBD1. The length of the CDR3 is 16 residues. CDR1 is SQVTM, CDR2 ANQGSEA, per germline. Losses at the gene ends were 2 bases for V and 0 bases for J; bases not matched to a gene: 8.